The following is a T cell receptor beta chain sequence with its context. Its target is unknown. Germline CDR1 and CDR2: MRHNA and SNTAGT. The ends were cut back, 0 bases at V and 6 bases at J, with 6 bases in the middle. This CDR3 is 13 amino acids long. This sample is drawn from a study of cytomegalovirus exposure and HLA in healthy donors. Findings of the study overall: A later analysis found common viral pathogens apparently linked to several of the most significant clusters.

Primers: 60 Vbeta forward and 13 Jbeta reverse. The protocol was immunoSEQ multiplex PCR, while the TCRdb copy is restricted to in-frame clones and leaves out a portion. This table has around 150,000 clones, about four fifths appearing once. V usage is TRBV6-4 and J usage is TRBJ2-1, with D uncertain. The sequenced sample consisted of PBMCs. The TCR sequence derives from a man aged 25 to 45 in good health and CMV-seronegative. CDR3 residues: CASSDSASNEQFF. The DNA of the CDR3 is TGTGCCAGCAGTGACTCGGCTAGCAATGAGCAGTTCTTC.